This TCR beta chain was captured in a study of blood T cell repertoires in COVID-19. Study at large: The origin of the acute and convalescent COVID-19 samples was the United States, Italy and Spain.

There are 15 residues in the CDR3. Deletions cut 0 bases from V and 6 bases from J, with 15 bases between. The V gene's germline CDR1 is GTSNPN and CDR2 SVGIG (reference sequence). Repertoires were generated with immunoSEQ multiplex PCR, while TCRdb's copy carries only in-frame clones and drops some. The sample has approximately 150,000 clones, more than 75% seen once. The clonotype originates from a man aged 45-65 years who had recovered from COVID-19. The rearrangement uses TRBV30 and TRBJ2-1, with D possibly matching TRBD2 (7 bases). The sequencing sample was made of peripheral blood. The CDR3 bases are TGTGCCTGGAGTGTAGGGGGGGGCCCGGGCAATGAGCAGTTCTTC. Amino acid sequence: CAWSVGGGPGNEQFF.